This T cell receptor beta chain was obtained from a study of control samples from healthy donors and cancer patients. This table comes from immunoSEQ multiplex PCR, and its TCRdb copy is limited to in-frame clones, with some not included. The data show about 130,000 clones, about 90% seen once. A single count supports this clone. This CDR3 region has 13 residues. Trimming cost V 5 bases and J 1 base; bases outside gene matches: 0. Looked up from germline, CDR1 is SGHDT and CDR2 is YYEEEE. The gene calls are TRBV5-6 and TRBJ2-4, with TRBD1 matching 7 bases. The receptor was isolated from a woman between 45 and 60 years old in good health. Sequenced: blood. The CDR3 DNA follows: TGTGCCAGCAGGGACAGGGCCAAAAACATTCAGTACTTC. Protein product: CASRDRAKNIQYF.